This T cell receptor beta chain was profiled in a study of blood T cell repertoires in COVID-19. Study at large: COVID-19 samples collected from the United States, Italy and Spain covered acute and convalescent phases. Nucleic acid was either cDNA or gDNA, and it came from T cells, B-cell-depleted T cells, or PBMCs.

This clone occurred once. In the authors' workflow: Amplified reference gene primers provided the basis for estimating nucleated cell counts. Data came from immunoSEQ multiplex PCR; TCRdb stores just in-frame clones and leaves some out. V and J calls and clone size come straight from that table; D and trimming were deduced from the DNA. The repertoire consists of approximately 670,000 clones, with approximately 90% occurring once and the leading ten covering roughly 0.25%. V lost 3 bases and J 8 bases, leaving 10 bases between the germline ends. The CDR3 is 11 residues long. The germline V gene has CDR1 SQVTM and CDR2 ANQGSEA.

The V and J genes are TRBV29-1 and TRBJ1-2, with D possibly matching TRBD1 (6 bases). What was sequenced was peripheral blood. The clonotype comes from a woman in her late teens or twenties with acute or convalescent COVID-19. For the CDR3, the DNA is TGCAGCGTTGAGAAAACAGGGGGCTACACCTTC. Protein: CSVEKTGGYTF.